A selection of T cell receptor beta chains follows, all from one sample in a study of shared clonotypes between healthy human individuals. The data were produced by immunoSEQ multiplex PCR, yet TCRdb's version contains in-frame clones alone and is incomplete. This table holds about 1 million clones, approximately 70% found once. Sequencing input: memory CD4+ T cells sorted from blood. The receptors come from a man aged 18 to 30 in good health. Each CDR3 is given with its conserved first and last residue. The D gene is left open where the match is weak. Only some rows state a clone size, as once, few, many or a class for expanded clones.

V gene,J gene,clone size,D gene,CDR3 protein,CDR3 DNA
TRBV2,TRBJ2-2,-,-,CASSDTGELFF,TGTGCCAGCAGTGATACCGGGGAGCTGTTTTTT
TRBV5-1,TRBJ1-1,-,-,CASSFGQRTAEAFF,TGCGCCAGCAGCTTCGGACAGAGAACCGCTGAAGCTTTCTTT
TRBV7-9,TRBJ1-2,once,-,CASSLFEGYGYTF,TGTGCCAGCAGCTTATTCGAGGGGTATGGCTACACCTTC
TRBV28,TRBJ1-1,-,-,CASTGRSEAFF,TGTGCCAGCACTGGGCGAAGTGAAGCTTTCTTT
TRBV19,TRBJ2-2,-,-,CASSAQGNTGELFF,TGTGCCAGTAGTGCTCAGGGGAACACCGGGGAGCTGTTTTTT
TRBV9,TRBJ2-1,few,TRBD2,CASSRSGDLYNEQFF,TGTGCCAGCAGCCGAAGCGGGGATCTCTACAATGAGCAGTTCTTC
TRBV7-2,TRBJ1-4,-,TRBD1,CASSLRDRRGEKLFF,TGTGCCAGCAGCTTACGGGACAGGAGAGGTGAAAAACTGTTTTTT
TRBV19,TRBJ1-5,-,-,CASSFWEEAQPQHF,TGTGCCAGTAGCTTTTGGGAAGAGGCCCAGCCCCAGCATTTT
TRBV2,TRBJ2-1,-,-,CASSEVLGWEKHDEQFF,TGTGCCAGCAGTGAAGTTTTGGGTTGGGAAAAACACGATGAGCAGTTCTTC
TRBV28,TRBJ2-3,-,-,CASSLGTTPSTQYF,TGTGCCAGCAGTTTGGGGACCACTCCCTCTACGCAGTATTTT
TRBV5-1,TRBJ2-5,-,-,CASSQLTSNRETQYF,TGCGCCAGCAGCCAACTGACTAGTAATCGAGAGACCCAGTACTTC